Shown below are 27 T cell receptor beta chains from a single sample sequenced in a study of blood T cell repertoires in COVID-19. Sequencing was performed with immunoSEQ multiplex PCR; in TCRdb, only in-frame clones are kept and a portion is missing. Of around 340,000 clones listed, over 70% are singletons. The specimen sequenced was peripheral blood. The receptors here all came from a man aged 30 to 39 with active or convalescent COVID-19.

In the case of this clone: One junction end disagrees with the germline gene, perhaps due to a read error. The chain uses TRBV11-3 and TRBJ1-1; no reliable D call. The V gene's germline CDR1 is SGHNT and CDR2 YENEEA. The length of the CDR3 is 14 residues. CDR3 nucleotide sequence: TGTGCCAGCAGCTCACCCGGGGTGAAGACTGAAGCTTTCTTT. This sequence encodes CASSSPGVKTEAFF.

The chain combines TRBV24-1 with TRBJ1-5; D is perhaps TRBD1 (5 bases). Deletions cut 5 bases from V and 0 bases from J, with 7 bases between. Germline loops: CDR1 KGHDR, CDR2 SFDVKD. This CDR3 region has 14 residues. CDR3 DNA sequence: TGTGCCACCAGTGGACAGATTAGCAATCAGCCCCAGCATTTT. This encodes CATSGQISNQPQHF.

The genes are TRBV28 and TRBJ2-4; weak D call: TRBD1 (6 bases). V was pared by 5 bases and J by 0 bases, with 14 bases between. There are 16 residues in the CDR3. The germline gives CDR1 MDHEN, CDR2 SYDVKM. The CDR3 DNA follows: TGTGCCAGCAGTCTCTGGACAGATCTAGCCAAAAACATTCAGTACTTC. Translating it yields CASSLWTDLAKNIQYF.

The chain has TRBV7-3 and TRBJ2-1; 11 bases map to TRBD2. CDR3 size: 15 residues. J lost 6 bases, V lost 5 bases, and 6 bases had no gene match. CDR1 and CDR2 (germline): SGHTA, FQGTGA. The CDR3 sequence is CASSATSGIFNEQFF. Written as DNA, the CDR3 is TGTGCCAGCAGCGCGACTAGCGGGATTTTCAATGAGCAGTTCTTC.

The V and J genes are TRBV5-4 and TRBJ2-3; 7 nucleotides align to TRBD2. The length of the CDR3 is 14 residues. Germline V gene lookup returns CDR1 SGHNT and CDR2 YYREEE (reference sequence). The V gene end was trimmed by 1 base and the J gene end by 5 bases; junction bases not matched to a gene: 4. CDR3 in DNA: TGTGCCAGCAGCTTGTCCCCGGGAGGAGATACGCAGTATTTT. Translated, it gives CASSLSPGGDTQYF.

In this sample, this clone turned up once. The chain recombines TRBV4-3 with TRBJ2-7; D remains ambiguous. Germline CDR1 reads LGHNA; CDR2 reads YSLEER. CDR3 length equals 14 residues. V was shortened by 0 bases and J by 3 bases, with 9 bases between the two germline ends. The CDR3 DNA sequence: TGCGCCAGCAGCCAAGATTTACAGATCTACGAGCAGTACTTC. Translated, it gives CASSQDLQIYEQYF.

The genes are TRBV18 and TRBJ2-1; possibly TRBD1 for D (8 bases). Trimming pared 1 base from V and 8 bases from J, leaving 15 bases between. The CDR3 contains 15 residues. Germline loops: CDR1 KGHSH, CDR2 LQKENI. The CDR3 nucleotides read TGTGCCAGCTCACCACGAACAGGGGGGGGTGATGAGCAGTTCTTC. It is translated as CASSPRTGGGDEQFF.

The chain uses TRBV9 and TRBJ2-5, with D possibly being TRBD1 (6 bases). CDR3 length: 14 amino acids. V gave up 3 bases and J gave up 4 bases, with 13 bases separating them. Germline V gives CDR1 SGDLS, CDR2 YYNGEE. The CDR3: CASSGGGRGETQYF. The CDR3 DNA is TGTGCCAGCAGCGGAGGGGGAAGGGGAGAGACCCAGTACTTC.

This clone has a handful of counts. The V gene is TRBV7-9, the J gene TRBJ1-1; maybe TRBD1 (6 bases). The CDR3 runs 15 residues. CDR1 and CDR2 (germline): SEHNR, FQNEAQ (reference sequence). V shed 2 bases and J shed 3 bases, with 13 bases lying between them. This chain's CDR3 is CASSLRQGKDTEAFF. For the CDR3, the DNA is TGTGCCAGCAGCTTAAGGCAGGGGAAAGACACTGAAGCTTTCTTT.

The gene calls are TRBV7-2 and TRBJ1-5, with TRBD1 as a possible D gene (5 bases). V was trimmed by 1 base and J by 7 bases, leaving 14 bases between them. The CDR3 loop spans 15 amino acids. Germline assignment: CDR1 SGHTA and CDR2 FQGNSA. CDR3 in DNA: TGTGCCAGCAGCTTAGTTTTAGGGGATGGACAGCCCCAGCATTTT. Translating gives CASSLVLGDGQPQHF.

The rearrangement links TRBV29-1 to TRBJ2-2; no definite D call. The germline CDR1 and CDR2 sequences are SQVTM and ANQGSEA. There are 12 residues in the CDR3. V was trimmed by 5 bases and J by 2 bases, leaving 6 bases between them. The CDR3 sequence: CSVIVNTGELFF. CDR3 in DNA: TGCAGCGTTATCGTTAACACCGGGGAGCTGTTTTTT.

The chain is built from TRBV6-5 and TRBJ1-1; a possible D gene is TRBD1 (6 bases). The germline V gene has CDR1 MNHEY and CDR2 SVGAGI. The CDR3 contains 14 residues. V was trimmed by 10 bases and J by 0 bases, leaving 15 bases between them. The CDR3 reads CATDPGQLNTEAFF. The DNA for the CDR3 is TGTGCCACCGACCCGGGACAATTGAACACTGAAGCTTTCTTT.

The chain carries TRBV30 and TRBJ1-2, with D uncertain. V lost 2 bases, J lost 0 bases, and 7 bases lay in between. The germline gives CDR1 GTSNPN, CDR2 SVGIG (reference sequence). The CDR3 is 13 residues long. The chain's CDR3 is CAWSYRTNYGYTF. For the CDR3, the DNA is TGTGCCTGGAGTTACAGAACTAACTATGGCTACACCTTC.

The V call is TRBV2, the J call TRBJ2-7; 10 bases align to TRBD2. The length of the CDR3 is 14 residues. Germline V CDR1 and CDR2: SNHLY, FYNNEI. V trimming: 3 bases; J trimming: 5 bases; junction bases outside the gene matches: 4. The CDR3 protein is CASSELAGAHEQYF. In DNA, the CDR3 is TGTGCCAGCAGTGAGCTAGCGGGGGCCCACGAGCAGTACTTC.

The CDR3 protein is CATTVSGRWGGEQYF. The CDR3 nucleotides read TGTGCCACCACGGTTAGCGGGAGATGGGGCGGCGAGCAGTACTTC. The chain employs TRBV27 and TRBJ2-7, with 9 bases matching TRBD2. The germline V gene encodes CDR1 MNHEY and CDR2 SMNVEV (reference sequence). The CDR3 is 15 residues long. J was trimmed by 6 bases and V by 10 bases; bases with no gene match: 16.

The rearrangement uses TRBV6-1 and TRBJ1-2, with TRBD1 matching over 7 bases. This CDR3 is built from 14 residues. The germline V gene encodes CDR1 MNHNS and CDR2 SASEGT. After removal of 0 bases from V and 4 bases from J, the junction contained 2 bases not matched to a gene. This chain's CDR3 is CASSEARGRYGYTF. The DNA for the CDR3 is TGTGCCAGCAGTGAAGCAAGGGGGCGCTATGGCTACACCTTC.

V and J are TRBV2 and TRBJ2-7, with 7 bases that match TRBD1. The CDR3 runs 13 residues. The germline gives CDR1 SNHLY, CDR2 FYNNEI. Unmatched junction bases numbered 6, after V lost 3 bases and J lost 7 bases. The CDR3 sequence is CASSDRGFGEQYF. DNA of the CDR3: TGTGCCAGCAGTGACAGGGGGTTCGGAGAGCAGTACTTC.

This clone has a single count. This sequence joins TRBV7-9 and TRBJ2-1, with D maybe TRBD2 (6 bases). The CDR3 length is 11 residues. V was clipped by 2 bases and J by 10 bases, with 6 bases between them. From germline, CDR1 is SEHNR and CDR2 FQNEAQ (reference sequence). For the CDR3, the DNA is TGTGCCAGCAGCTTACTAGCGGAGCAGTTCTTC. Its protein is CASSLLAEQFF.

CDR3 DNA sequence: TGTGCCTGGGGTCAGGGGGCCCTAGGGAATGAGCAGTTCTTC. This gives the protein CAWGQGALGNEQFF. J is TRBJ2-1 and V is TRBV30; 8 positions agree with TRBD1. The CDR3 totals 14 residues. Germline CDR1 reads GTSNPN; CDR2 reads SVGIG (reference sequence). V dropped 5 bases and J dropped 7; count of bases not matched to a gene: 10.

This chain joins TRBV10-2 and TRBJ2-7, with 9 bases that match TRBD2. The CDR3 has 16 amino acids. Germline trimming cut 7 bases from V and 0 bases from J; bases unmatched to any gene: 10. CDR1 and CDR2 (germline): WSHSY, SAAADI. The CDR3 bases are TGCGCCAGCACGTCGACTAGCGGCAGAATCTCCTACGAGCAGTACTTC. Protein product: CASTSTSGRISYEQYF.

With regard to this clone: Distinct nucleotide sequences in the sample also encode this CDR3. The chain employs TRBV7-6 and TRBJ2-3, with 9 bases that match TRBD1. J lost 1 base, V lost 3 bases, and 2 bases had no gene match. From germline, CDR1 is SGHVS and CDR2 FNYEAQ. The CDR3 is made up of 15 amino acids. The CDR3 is CASSLGTGRTDTQYF. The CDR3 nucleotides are TGTGCCAGCAGCTTGGGGACAGGGCGCACAGATACGCAGTATTTT.

This CDR3 reads CASLSGPYNEQFF. CDR3 nucleotides: TGTGCCAGCCTTAGCGGACCTTACAATGAGCAGTTCTTC. This sequence joins TRBV27 and TRBJ2-1, with a weak D call TRBD2 (6 bases). This CDR3 comprises 13 residues. Trimming shortened V by 8 bases and J by 4 bases, and 12 bases separated the two germline ends. Germline values: CDR1 MNHEY, CDR2 SMNVEV (reference sequence).

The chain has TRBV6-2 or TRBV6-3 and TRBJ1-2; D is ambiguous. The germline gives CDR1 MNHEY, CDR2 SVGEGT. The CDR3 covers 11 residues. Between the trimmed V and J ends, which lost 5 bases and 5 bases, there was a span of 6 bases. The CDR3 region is CASSKEYGYTF. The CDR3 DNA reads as TGTGCCAGCAGTAAGGAGTATGGCTACACCTTC.

The CDR3 region has the DNA TGTGCCAGCAGCCGAGGGCCTAGGCGGGGGTTTTCCTACAATGAGCAGTTCTTC. This codes for CASSRGPRRGFSYNEQFF. The V and J genes are TRBV21-1 and TRBJ2-1; TRBD2 was called by the table and not checked on the DNA. TRBV21-1 is assigned pseudogene status. CDR3 size: 18 residues.

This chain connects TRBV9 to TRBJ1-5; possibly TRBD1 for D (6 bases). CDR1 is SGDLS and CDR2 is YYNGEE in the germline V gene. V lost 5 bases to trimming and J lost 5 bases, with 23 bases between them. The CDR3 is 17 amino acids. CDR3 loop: CASSWGGTGRYYQPQHF. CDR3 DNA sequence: TGTGCCAGCAGTTGGGGGGGAACAGGGAGGTATTATCAGCCCCAGCATTTT. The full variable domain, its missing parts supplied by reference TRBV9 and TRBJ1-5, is DSGVTQTPKHLITATGQRVTLRCSPRSGDLSVYWYQQSLDQGLQFLIQYYNGEERAKGNILERFSAQQFPDLHSELNLSSLELGDSALYFCASSWGGTGRYYQPQHFGDGTRLSIL.

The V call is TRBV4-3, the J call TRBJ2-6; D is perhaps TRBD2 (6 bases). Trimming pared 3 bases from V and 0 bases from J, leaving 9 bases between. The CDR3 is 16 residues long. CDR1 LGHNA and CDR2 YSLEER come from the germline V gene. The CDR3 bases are TGCGCCAGCAGCCAGATGCGGGGCTCTGGGGCCAACGTCCTGACTTTC. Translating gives CASSQMRGSGANVLTF.

In DNA form, the CDR3 reads TGTGCCAGCAGCTCGCGACTAGGGGACAATGAGCAGTTCTTC. It is translated as CASSSRLGDNEQFF. V and J are TRBV5-4 and TRBJ2-1; maybe TRBD2 (6 bases). The V and J ends lost 3 bases and 5 bases respectively, with 12 bases between them. The germline V gene encodes CDR1 SGHNT and CDR2 YYREEE (reference sequence). CDR3 length: 14 residues.